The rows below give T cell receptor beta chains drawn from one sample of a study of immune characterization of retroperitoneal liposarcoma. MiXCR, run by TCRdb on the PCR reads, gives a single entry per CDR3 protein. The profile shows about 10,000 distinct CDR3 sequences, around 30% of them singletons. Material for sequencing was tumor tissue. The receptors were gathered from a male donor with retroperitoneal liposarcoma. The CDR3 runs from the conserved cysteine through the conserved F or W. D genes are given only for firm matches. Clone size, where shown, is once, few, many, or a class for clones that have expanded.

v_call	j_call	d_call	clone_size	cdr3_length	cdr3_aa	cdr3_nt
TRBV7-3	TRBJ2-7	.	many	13	CASSLIGADEQYF	TGTGCCAGCAGCTTAATAGGGGCCGATGAGCAGTACTTC
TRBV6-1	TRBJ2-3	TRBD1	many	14	CASRLIRDRDTQYF	TGTGCCAGCAGACTAATCAGGGACAGAGATACGCAGTATTTT
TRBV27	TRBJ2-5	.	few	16	CASSPTDRNPGKTQYF	TGTGCCAGCAGCCCCACCGACAGGAACCCTGGGAAGACCCAGTACTTC
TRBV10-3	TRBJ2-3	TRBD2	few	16	CAISEFGRDGTDTQYF	TGTGCCATCAGTGAGTTCGGGAGGGATGGGACAGATACGCAGTATTTT
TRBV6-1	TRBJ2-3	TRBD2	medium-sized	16	CASSEFSGSGDDTQYF	TGTGCCAGCAGTGAATTTAGCGGGAGTGGGGATGATACGCAGTATTTT
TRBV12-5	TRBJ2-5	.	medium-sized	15	CASGSNVSLTETQYF	TGTGCTAGTGGTTCCAACGTGAGCTTGACGGAGACCCAGTACTTC
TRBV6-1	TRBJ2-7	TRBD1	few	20	CASSVLPGQGAPGSVYEQYF	TGTGCCAGCAGTGTTTTGCCGGGACAGGGGGCCCCGGGTAGCGTATACGAGCAGTACTTC
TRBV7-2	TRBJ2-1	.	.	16	CASSLPQGSLSYEQFF	TGTGCCAGCAGCTTACCCCAGGGCTCCCTGTCCTACGAGCAGTTCTTC
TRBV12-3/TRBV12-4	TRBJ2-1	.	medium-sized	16	CASSSFSGLSYNEQFF	TGTGCCAGCAGTAGCTTTAGCGGCCTCTCCTACAATGAGCAGTTCTTC
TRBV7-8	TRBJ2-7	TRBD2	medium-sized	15	CASSWAFGRAYEQYF	TGTGCCAGCAGCTGGGCCTTCGGGAGGGCCTACGAGCAGTACTTC
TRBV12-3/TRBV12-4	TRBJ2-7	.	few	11	CASSRNYEQYF	TGTGCCAGCAGCCGCAACTACGAGCAGTACTTC
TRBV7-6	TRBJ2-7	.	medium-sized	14	CASSPEGLAYEQYF	TGTGCCAGCAGCCCCGAAGGCCTAGCCTACGAGCAGTACTTC
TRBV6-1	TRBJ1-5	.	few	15	CASSEARGRGQPQHF	TGTGCCAGCAGTGAAGCGAGGGGTCGGGGACAGCCCCAGCATTTT
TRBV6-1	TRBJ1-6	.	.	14	CASSESHYNSPLHF	TGTGCCAGCAGTGAAAGCCACTATAATTCACCCCTCCACTTT
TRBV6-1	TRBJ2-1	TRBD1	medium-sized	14	CASSRRDSHYEQFF	TGTGCCAGCAGCCGACGGGACAGCCATTATGAGCAGTTCTTC
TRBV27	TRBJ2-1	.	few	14	CASSWDGENNEQFF	TGTGCCAGCAGTTGGGACGGAGAGAACAATGAGCAGTTCTTC
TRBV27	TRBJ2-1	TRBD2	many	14	CASRSGSSYNEQFF	TGTGCCAGCCGTAGCGGGAGCTCCTACAATGAGCAGTTCTTC
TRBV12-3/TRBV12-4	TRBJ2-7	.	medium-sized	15	CASSLGVSHDNEQYF	TGTGCCAGCAGTCTAGGGGTCAGCCACGACAATGAGCAGTACTTC
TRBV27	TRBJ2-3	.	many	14	CASSFFGSTDTQYF	TGTGCCAGCAGTTTCTTCGGGAGCACAGATACGCAGTATTTT
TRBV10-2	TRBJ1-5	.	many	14	CASSVGESNQPQHF	TGCGCCAGCAGTGTGGGAGAGAGCAATCAGCCCCAGCATTTT
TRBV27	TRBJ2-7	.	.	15	CASSLRAFYFWEQYF	TGTGCCAGCAGTTTAAGGGCGTTCTACTTTTGGGAGCAGTACTTC
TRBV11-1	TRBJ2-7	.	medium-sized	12	CASSQGVFEQYF	TGTGCCAGCAGCCAAGGGGTTTTCGAGCAGTACTTC
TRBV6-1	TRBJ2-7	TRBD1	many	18	CASSSPQGSGTGKGEQYF	TGTGCCAGCAGTTCGCCCCAAGGTTCAGGGACAGGGAAAGGTGAGCAGTACTTC